The clone carrying this T cell receptor (beta chain) was seen a handful of times. Its antigen is unknown. This entry belongs to a study of T-cell reconstitution after alpha-beta-depleted transplantation in children. Study results and limitations: High day-60 TCRbeta diversity in some patients came from surviving recipient T cells and thymic progenitors. As was reported, about two months after transplant, alpha-beta T cells came from several hundred expanded graft clones.

TCRbeta library preparation incorporated unique molecular identifiers. Each CDR3 protein gets one entry after TCRdb re-called the PCR reads with MiXCR. Among hundreds of thousands of distinct CDR3 sequences, around 15% were seen once, and the ten largest hold roughly two fifths. This CDR3 region has 13 residues. Trimming removed 0 bases from V and 8 bases from J, with 8 bases in between. Germline values: CDR1 KGHSH, CDR2 LQKENI. The J gene is TRBJ2-1, the V gene TRBV18, with no clear D. This sequence originates from a male patient aged 2 to 10 who had a stem cell transplant for acute lymphoblastic leukemia, so the T cells may come from the graft donor. The sequenced sample was PBMCs, mostly from graft donor cells, obtained 360 days after TCRalphabeta/CD19-depleted stem cell transplant. CDR3 coding DNA: TGTGCCAGCTCACCACCTTGGGCGGATGAGCAGTTCTTC. Amino acids: CASSPPWADEQFF.